The clone carrying this T cell receptor (beta chain) appeared a few times. Its antigen is not known. Primers used in a second PCR of about 7 to 11 cycles were a sample-barcoded 5' primer and a J-beta primer mix. TCRdb re-called the 5' RACE reads with MiXCR, one entry per CDR3 protein. The sample lists under 2,000,000 distinct CDR3 sequences, around half occurring once. This sample is drawn from a study of blood T cells in healthy people across ages. Study-level information: With template switching, about one barcoded beta molecule was captured per two T cells. General observations from the study: Higher diversity and more naive CD4+ cells were features of long-lived donors, compared to aged donors. Observed TCR beta diversity showed a strong correlation with the percentage of naive T cells as measured by flow cytometry. Estimates drawn from one million T cells were deemed to understate diversity.

The material sequenced was blood. The TCR originated in a woman in her thirties or forties in good health.

In nucleotides, the CDR3 is TGCGCCAGCAGCTTGGGGGCGCAGGGGGCGAGTGAGCAGTACTTC. Its translation is CASSLGAQGASEQYF. This chain connects TRBV5-1 to TRBJ2-7, with TRBD1 matching 8 bases. Germline CDR1 and CDR2: SGHRS and YFSETQ. V was clipped by 0 bases and J by 7 bases; unmatched bases: 9. The CDR3 sequence is 15 residues long. Combining the CDR3 with reference TRBV5-1 and TRBJ2-7 gives the whole variable domain KAGVTQTPRYLIKTRGQQVTLSCSPISGHRSVSWYQQTPGQGLQFLFEYFSETQRNKGNFPGRFSGRQFSNSRSEMNVSTLELGDSALYLCASSLGAQGASEQYFGPGTRLTVT.